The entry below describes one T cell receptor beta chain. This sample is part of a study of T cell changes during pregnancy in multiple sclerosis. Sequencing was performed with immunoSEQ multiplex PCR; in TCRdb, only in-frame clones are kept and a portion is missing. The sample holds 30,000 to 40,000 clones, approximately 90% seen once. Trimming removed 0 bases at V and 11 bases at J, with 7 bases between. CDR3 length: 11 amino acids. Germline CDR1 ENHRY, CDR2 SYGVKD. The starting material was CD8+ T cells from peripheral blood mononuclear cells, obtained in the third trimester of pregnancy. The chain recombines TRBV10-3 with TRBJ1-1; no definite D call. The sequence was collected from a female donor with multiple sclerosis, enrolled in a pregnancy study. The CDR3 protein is CAISESGRAFF. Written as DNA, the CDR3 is TGTGCCATCAGTGAGTCAGGGAGGGCTTTCTTT.